This T cell receptor beta chain was captured in a study of cytomegalovirus exposure and HLA in healthy donors. Whole-study findings and limits: Because they were indistinguishable, some V segments, including TRBV6-2 and TRBV6-3, were excluded. In vitro assays verified that a few CMV-associated chains recognized CMV antigens specifically. Segments of the TCR beta V type were, in most cases, productive about 87% or about 30% of the time in an earlier analysis. The study listed 164 cytomegalovirus-associated TCR beta chains.

V shed 3 bases and J 6 bases; nucleotides not matched to a gene: 6. The CDR3 is 14 amino acids. Germline-derived CDR1 and CDR2 are SGDLS and YYNGEE. Comments on this clone: Its target is unknown.

Primers: 60 Vbeta forward and 13 Jbeta reverse. Using immunoSEQ multiplex PCR, the repertoire was profiled, and TCRdb retains in-frame clones only, with some absent. Found here are 95,000 to 100,000 clones, roughly three quarters of them singletons; the top ten hold 1.5% to 2.5%. The receptor comes from a middle-aged man in good health and CMV-seronegative. The J gene is TRBJ1-2, the V gene TRBV9, with TRBD1 matching over 9 bases. Sequencing was carried out using PBMCs. The CDR3 sequence is CASSAGRDRDGYTF. CDR3 coding DNA: TGTGCCAGCAGCGCCGGGAGGGACAGGGATGGCTACACCTTC. Combining the CDR3 with reference TRBV9 and TRBJ1-2 gives the whole variable domain DSGVTQTPKHLITATGQRVTLRCSPRSGDLSVYWYQQSLDQGLQFLIQYYNGEERAKGNILERFSAQQFPDLHSELNLSSLELGDSALYFCASSAGRDRDGYTFGSGTRLTVV.